This T cell receptor (beta chain) was retrieved from a study of cytomegalovirus exposure and HLA in healthy donors. Both 60 Vbeta primers and 13 Jbeta primers went into the PCR. Using immunoSEQ multiplex PCR, the repertoire was profiled, and TCRdb retains in-frame clones only, with some absent. The repertoire consists of 150,000 to 200,000 clones, with 80% occurring once and the leading ten covering about 2.1%. Of note for this clone: Its antigen is currently unknown.

The germline V and J ends were trimmed by 10 bases and 3 bases, with 10 bases remaining between them. The germline gives CDR1 SNHLY, CDR2 FYNNEI. The CDR3 sequence is 11 residues long. Notes on the study in general: A later analysis reportedly identified an Asian-associated ancestry cluster as carrying fewer N-insertions than the 666-donor mean. Within the data, a cluster of highly shared sequence variants was likely a sequencing artifact.

The chain employs TRBV2 and TRBJ2-7, with D possibly matching TRBD1 (6 bases). Source material: PBMCs. The TCR comes from a woman younger than 45 in good health and CMV-seronegative. The chain's CDR3 is CAIQGVYEQYF. The CDR3 nucleotides read TGTGCCATACAGGGAGTCTACGAGCAGTACTTC.